The 12 T cell receptor beta chains presented below share a single source sample, sequenced in a study of monozygotic twins with inflammatory bowel disease. TCRdb reanalyzed the 5' RACE reads and collapses them to one entry per CDR3 protein, without DNA. This sample's table reports over 130,000 distinct CDR3 sequences. Sequencing was performed on blood. These receptors were taken from a human donor with ulcerative colitis or Crohn's disease, or a healthy co-twin of an affected twin (not recorded which).

V gene TRBV12-5 combines with J gene TRBJ2-3; the TCRdb call, TRBD1, lacks DNA for checking. Germline CDR1 reads LGHNT; CDR2 reads FRNRAP. The CDR3 covers 15 residues. Here the CDR3 reads CASAARTSGTDTQYF.

The CDR3 here is CAISGTGQPAQHF. The J gene is TRBJ1-5, the V gene TRBV10-3; TCRdb selects TRBD1, and the lack of DNA leaves this call unchecked. The CDR3 spans 13 residues. Germline CDR1 and CDR2: ENHRY and SYGVKD.

The rearrangement uses TRBV6-2 or TRBV6-3 and TRBJ1-5. Germline lookup yields CDR1 MNHEY and CDR2 SVGEGT. The CDR3 runs 15 residues. The CDR3 region is CASSYFSNSNQPQHF.

The chain has TRBV6-1 and TRBJ2-3; TCRdb outputs TRBD2, but without DNA this stays unchecked. Germline CDR1 and CDR2: MNHNS and SASEGT. The CDR3 loop spans 15 amino acids. The CDR3 loop reads CASQQTSGGSDTQYF.

V and J are TRBV5-8 and TRBJ1-5; the D call of TRBD1 rests on TCRdb alone, since no DNA is present to check it. The CDR3 is 17 residues long. Germline assignment: CDR1 SGHTS and CDR2 YDEGEE. This CDR3 reads CASSSRDRLYSNQPQHF.

The chain links TRBV6-5 to TRBJ2-1; TCRdb proposes TRBD1, but this gene call is untestable without DNA. Per germline, CDR1 MNHEY and CDR2 SVGAGI. This CDR3 is built from 17 residues. The CDR3 region is CASSYSPGTGIYNEQFF.

V usage is TRBV6-2 or TRBV6-3 and J usage is TRBJ1-1. CDR1 and CDR2 (germline): MNHEY, SVGEGT. CDR3 size: 15 residues. The CDR3: CASSYYGERNTEAFF.

The chain carries TRBV10-3 and TRBJ2-3; TCRdb gives TRBD1 as the D gene, but with no DNA this cannot be confirmed. The CDR3 extends over 15 amino acids. Per the germline V gene, CDR1 is ENHRY and CDR2 is SYGVKD. CDR3 protein: CAISASGQGPDTQYF.

This sequence joins TRBV4-3 and TRBJ2-1; the TCRdb call, TRBD1, lacks DNA for checking. The CDR3 covers 15 residues. In germline, CDR1 is LGHNA, CDR2 YSLEER. The CDR3: CASSEKGAGYNEQFF.

The V gene is TRBV18, the J gene TRBJ2-7; the D call of TRBD2 rests on TCRdb alone, since no DNA is present to check it. CDR1 and CDR2 (germline): KGHSH, LQKENI. CDR3 size: 14 residues. This CDR3 is CASSFNEGGNEQYF.

The chain has TRBV12-3 or TRBV12-4 and TRBJ1-1; the TRBD1 assignment by TCRdb is unverifiable without DNA. CDR3 length: 13 residues. The CDR3 spells CASSLQGGLEAFF.

The chain uses TRBV25-1 and TRBJ1-4; without DNA, the TCRdb call of TRBD1 cannot be checked. CDR3 length: 14 residues. From germline, CDR1 is MGHDK and CDR2 SYGVNS. The CDR3 reads CASKKQGVNEKLFF.